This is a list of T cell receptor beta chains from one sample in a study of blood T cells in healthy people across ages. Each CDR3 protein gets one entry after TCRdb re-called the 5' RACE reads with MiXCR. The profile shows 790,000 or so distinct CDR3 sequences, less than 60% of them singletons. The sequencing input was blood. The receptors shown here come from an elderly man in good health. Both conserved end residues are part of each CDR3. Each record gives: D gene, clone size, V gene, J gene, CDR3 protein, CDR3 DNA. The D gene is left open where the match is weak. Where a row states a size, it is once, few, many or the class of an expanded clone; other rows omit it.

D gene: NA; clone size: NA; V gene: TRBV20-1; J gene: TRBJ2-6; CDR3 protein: CSAREVSGANVLTF; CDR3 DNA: TGCAGTGCTAGAGAGGTCTCTGGGGCCAACGTCCTGACTTTC
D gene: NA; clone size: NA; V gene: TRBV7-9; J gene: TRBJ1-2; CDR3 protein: CASSLVSGASSGYTF; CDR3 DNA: TGTGCCAGCAGCTTAGTATCGGGGGCTTCCAGTGGCTACACCTTC
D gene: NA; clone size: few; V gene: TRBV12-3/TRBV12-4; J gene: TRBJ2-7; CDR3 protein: CASSENRYEQYF; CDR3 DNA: TGTGCCAGCAGTGAGAACAGATACGAGCAGTACTTC
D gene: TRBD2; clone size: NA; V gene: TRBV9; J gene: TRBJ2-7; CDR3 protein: CASSIFGTSSAEQYF; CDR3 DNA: TGTGCCAGCAGCATCTTTGGGACTAGTTCTGCCGAGCAGTACTTC
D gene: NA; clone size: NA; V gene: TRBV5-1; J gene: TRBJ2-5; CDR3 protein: CASSLAGTKLGNEQYF; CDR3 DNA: TGCGCCAGCAGCTTGGCCGGGACGAAACTTGGAAATGAGCAGTACTTC
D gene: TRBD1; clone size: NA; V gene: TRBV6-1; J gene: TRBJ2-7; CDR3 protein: CASSEWQGDTYEQYF; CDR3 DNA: TGTGCCAGCAGTGAGTGGCAGGGGGACACCTACGAGCAGTACTTC
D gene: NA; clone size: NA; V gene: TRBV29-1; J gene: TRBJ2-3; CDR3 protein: CSVLGQSTIGATHTDTQYF; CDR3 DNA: TGCAGCGTCCTTGGCCAGTCAACCATTGGGGCGACTCACACAGATACGCAGTATTTT
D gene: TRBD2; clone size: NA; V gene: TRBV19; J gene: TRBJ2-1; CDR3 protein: CASSQKGPGTTTFSYNEQFF; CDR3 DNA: TGTGCCAGTAGTCAGAAAGGCCCCGGGACTACAACTTTCTCCTACAATGAGCAGTTCTTC
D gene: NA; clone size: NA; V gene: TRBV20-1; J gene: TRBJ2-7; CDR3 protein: CSARDGQGLVEQYF; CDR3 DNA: TGCAGTGCTAGAGATGGGCAGGGGTTGGTCGAGCAGTACTTC
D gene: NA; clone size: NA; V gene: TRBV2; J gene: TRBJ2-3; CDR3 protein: CASSAWLASTDTQYF; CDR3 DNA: TGTGCCAGCAGTGCATGGCTAGCGAGCACAGATACGCAGTATTTT
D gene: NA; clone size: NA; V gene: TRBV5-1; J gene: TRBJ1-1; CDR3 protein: CASGNEGMNTEAFF; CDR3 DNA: TGCGCCAGCGGCAACGAGGGGATGAACACTGAAGCTTTCTTT
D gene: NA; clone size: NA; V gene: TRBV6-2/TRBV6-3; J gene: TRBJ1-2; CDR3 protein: CASSYEGLDGYTF; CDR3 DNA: TGTGCCAGCAGTTACGAGGGGTTGGATGGCTACACCTTC
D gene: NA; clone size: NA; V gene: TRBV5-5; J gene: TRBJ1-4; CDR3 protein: CASSLDGPWNEKLFF; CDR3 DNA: TGTGCCAGCAGCTTGGACGGGCCATGGAATGAAAAACTGTTTTTT
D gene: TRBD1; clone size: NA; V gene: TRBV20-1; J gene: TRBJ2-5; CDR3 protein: CSAGTGTEKETQHF; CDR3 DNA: TGCAGTGCCGGGACCGGGACAGAAAAAGAGACCCAGCACTTC
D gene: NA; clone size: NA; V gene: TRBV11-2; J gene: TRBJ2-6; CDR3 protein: CASSPYPLTGANVLTF; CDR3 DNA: TGTGCCAGCAGCCCTTACCCTCTAACTGGGGCCAACGTCCTGACTTTC
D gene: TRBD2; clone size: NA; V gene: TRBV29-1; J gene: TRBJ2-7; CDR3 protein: CSVDQSGSSYNEQYF; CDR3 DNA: TGCAGCGTGGACCAAAGCGGGAGCTCCTACAATGAGCAGTACTTC
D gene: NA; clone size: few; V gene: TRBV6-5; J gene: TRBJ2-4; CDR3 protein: CASSYSRGQSKNIQYF; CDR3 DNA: TGTGCCAGCAGTTACTCGAGAGGGCAGTCCAAAAACATTCAGTACTTC
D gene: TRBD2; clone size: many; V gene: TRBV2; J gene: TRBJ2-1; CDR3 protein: CASSEGTGTSGSGEQFF; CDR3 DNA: TGTGCCAGCAGTGAAGGGACCGGGACTAGCGGGAGCGGTGAGCAGTTCTTC
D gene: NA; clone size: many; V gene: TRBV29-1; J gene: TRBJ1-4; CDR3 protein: CSVDAGPTNEKLFF; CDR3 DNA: TGCAGCGTTGATGCAGGGCCCACTAATGAAAAACTGTTTTTT
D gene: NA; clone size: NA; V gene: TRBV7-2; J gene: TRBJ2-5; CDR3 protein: CASSYIPEGAGEQYF; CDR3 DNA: TGTGCCAGCAGTTATATCCCGGAGGGGGCGGGGGAGCAGTACTTC
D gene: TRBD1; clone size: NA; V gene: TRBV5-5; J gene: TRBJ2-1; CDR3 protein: CASSLVTGTGVLPEQFF; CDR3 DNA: TGTGCCAGCAGCTTGGTCACCGGGACAGGGGTCCTTCCTGAGCAGTTCTTC
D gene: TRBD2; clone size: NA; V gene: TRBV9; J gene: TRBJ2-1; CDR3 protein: CASSLWTSGTPDEQFF; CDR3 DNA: TGTGCCAGCAGCCTATGGACTAGCGGGACCCCGGATGAGCAGTTCTTC